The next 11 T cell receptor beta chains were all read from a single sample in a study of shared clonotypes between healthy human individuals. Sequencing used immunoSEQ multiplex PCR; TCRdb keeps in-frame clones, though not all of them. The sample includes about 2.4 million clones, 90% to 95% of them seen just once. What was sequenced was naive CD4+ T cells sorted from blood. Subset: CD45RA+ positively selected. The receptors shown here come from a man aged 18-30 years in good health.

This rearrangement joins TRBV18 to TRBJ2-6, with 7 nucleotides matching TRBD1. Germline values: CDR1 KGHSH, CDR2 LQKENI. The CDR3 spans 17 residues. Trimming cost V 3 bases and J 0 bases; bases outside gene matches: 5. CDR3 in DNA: TGTGCCAGCTCACCGGGACAGCCTCGCTCTGGGGCCAACGTCCTGACTTTC. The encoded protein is CASSPGQPRSGANVLTF.

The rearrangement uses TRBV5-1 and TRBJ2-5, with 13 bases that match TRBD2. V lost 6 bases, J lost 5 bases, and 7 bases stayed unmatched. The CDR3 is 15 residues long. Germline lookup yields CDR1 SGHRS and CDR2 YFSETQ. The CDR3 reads CASIPGLAGYETQYF. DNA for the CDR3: TGCGCCAGCATACCGGGACTAGCGGGGTACGAGACCCAGTACTTC.

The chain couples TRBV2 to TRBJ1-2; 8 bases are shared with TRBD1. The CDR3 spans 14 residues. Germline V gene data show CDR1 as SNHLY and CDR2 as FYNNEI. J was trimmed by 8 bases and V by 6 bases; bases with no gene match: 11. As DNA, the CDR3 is TGTGCCAGCAGAGAGACAGGGGTACGAGAGGGCTACACCTTC. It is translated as CASRETGVREGYTF.

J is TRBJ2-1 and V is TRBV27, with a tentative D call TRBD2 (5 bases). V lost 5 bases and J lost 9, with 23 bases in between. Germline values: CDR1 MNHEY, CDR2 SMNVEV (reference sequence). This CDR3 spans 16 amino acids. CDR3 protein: CASSHARGLAMGEQFF. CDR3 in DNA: TGTGCCAGCAGTCACGCCCGGGGATTAGCGATGGGTGAGCAGTTCTTC.

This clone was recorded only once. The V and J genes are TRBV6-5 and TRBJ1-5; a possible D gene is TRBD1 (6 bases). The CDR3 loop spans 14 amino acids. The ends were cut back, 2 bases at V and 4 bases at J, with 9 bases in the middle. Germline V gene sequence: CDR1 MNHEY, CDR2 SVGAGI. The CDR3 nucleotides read TGTGCCAGCAGTTACACAGGGTCGAATCAGCCCCAGCATTTT. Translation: CASSYTGSNQPQHF.

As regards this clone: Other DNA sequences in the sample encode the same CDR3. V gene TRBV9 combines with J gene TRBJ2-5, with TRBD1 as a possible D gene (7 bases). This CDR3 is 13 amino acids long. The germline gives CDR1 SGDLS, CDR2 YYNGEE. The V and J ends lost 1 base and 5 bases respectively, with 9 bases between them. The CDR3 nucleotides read TGTGCCAGCAGCGTATCAGGGGGGGAGACCCAGTACTTC. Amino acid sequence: CASSVSGGETQYF.

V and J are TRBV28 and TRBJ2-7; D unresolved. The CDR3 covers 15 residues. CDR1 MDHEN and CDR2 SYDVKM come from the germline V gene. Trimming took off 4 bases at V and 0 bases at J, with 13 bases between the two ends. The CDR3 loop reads CASSSPRWNSYEQYF. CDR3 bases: TGTGCCAGCAGTTCCCCCCGGTGGAACTCCTACGAGCAGTACTTC.

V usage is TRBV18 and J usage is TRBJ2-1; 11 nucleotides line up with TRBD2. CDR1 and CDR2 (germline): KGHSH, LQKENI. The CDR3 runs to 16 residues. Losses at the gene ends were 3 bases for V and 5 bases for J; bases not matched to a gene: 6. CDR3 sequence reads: CASSPASGRRDNEQFF. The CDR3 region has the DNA TGTGCCAGCTCACCGGCTAGCGGGAGGCGGGACAATGAGCAGTTCTTC.

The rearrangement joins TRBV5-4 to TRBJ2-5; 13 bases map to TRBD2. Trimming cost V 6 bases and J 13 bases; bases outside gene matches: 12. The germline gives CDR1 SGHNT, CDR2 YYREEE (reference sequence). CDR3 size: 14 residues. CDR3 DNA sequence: TGTGCCAGCAACCCATGGACTAGCGGGAGCCCCCCGTACTTC. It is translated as CASNPWTSGSPPYF.

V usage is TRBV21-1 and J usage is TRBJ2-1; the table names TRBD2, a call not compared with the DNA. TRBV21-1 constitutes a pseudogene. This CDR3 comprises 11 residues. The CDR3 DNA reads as TGTGCCAGCACCCTATGGAATGAGCAGTTCTTC. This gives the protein CASTLWNEQFF.

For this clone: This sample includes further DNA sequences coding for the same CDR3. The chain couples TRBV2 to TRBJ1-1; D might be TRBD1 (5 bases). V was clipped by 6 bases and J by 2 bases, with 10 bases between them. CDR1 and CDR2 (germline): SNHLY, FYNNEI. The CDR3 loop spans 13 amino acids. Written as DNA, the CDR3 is TGTGCCAGCAGCGAACAGGAAAACACTGAAGCTTTCTTT. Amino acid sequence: CASSEQENTEAFF. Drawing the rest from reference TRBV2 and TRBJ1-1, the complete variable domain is EPEVTQTPSHQVTQMGQEVILRCVPISNHLYFYWYRQILGQKVEFLVSFYNNEISEKSEIFDDQFSVERPDGSNFTLKIRSTKLEDSAMYFCASSEQENTEAFFGQGTRLTVV.